Each of the 17 T cell receptor beta chains below was sequenced from the same sample in a study of identical twins (dated by TCRdb to between 2015 and 2016). Library generation was performed with 5' RACE. The listed sequencing device is Illumina HiSeq 2000. TCRdb itself trimmed the public reads at Q25 with fastp, ran MiXCR and retained productive beta chains. Rows with a matching CDR3 protein are joined into one entry that keeps the most common DNA and genes. The sample table contains 300,000 to 400,000 distinct CDR3 sequences; only one count was recorded for over 9% of them. Of the sample, 7.2% falls within the top ten clones. This same sample was also taken into another study, of yellow fever vaccine responses in identical twins.

What was sequenced was CD8+ T cells sorted from blood. Receptors originate from a woman under 30 in good health.

The chain recombines TRBV27 with TRBJ1-5; D remains unclear. The CDR3 loop spans 14 amino acids. V lost 0 bases and J 6 bases, leaving 9 bases between the germline ends. Germline CDR1 and CDR2: MNHEY and SMNVEV (reference sequence). The CDR3 nucleotides read TGTGCCAGCAGTTTATCGATTGCGGGTCAGCCCCAGCATTTT. Its translation is CASSLSIAGQPQHF.

The chain carries TRBV27 and TRBJ2-1, with D possibly TRBD2 on 6 matching bases. This CDR3 has 13 residues. Per germline, CDR1 MNHEY and CDR2 SMNVEV (reference sequence). The V end lost 2 bases, the J end lost 9 bases, and 11 bases lay between the germline ends. CDR3 region: CASSLGGFGEQFF. CDR3 nucleotide sequence: TGTGCCAGCAGTTTAGGGGGGTTCGGTGAGCAGTTCTTC.

This clonotype turned up a few times. V usage is TRBV12-3 or TRBV12-4 and J usage is TRBJ2-1; 8 bases align to TRBD1. The CDR3 totals 16 residues. V dropped 6 bases and J dropped 6; count of bases not matched to a gene: 13. In nucleotides, the CDR3 is TGTGCCAGCAGGATCGGGACAGGCCATAGGGGCAATGAGCAGTTCTTC. Translation gives CASRIGTGHRGNEQFF.

Many counts were recorded for this clonotype. The chain employs TRBV12-3 or TRBV12-4 and TRBJ2-2; D unclear. V lost 7 bases, J lost 6 bases, and 6 bases lay in between. The CDR3 runs to 11 residues. The CDR3 nucleotides are TGTGCCAGCACTCTGGCCGGGGAGCTGTTTTTT. Translation gives CASTLAGELFF.

The chain combines TRBV7-9 with TRBJ2-5; D gene unclear. V lost 2 bases to trimming and J lost 2 bases, with 9 bases between them. In germline, CDR1 is SEHNR, CDR2 FQNEAQ (reference sequence). CDR3 length: 14 residues. The CDR3 protein is CASSLPLRQETQYF. CDR3 coding DNA: TGTGCCAGCAGCTTACCTCTACGACAAGAGACCCAGTACTTC.

The CDR3 DNA reads TGTGCCAGCAGTTACTCCTCAGGGGGCTGGAACACTGAAGCTTTCTTT. Protein sequence: CASSYSSGGWNTEAFF. The chain carries TRBV6-5 and TRBJ1-1; 8 bases align to TRBD1. The CDR3 spans 16 residues. Germline loops: CDR1 MNHEY, CDR2 SVGAGI. J gave up 1 base and V 0 bases, and 4 bases lay outside the gene matches.

This sequence joins TRBV7-6 and TRBJ1-1; D is uncertain. This CDR3 region has 14 residues. The V end was cut by 1 base, the J end by 2 bases, with 8 bases between. Germline lookup yields CDR1 SGHVS and CDR2 FNYEAQ. In DNA form, the CDR3 reads TGTGCCAGCAGCTTAGAGAGGACTAACACTGAAGCTTTCTTT. It translates to CASSLERTNTEAFF.

This clonotype occurred a few times. The V call is TRBV19, the J call TRBJ2-1; weak D call: TRBD1 (6 bases). Trimming stripped 7 bases from V and 0 bases from J, with 13 bases between. Looked up from germline, CDR1 is LNHDA and CDR2 is SQIVND (reference sequence). The CDR3 has 15 residues. In nucleotides, the CDR3 is TGTGCCAGTACCCCCTCGGACAGCTCCTACAATGAGCAGTTCTTC. This codes for CASTPSDSSYNEQFF.

This clonotype came up a few times. CDR3 in DNA: TGTGCCACCAGTGTTTCCCGGGGTAGAGCGGAGCTGTTTTTT. This gives the protein CATSVSRGRAELFF. This sequence joins TRBV24-1 and TRBJ2-2, with TRBD2 as a possible D gene (5 bases). Germline CDR1 KGHDR, CDR2 SFDVKD. The CDR3 is made up of 14 amino acids. Trimming shortened V by 5 bases and J by 10 bases, and 16 bases separated the two germline ends.

This clonotype was picked up a small number of times. J is TRBJ2-3 and V is TRBV7-8; a weak D match, TRBD2 (5 bases). Trimming removed 1 base at V and 2 bases at J, with 10 bases between. Germline V CDR1 and CDR2: SGHVS, FQNEAQ. The length of the CDR3 is 15 residues. Written as DNA, the CDR3 is TGTGCCAGCAGCTTAGGTGCGGGTAACACAGATACGCAGTATTTT. This gives the protein CASSLGAGNTDTQYF.

This clonotype has a count of ten or more. This chain joins TRBV27 and TRBJ2-5, with D perhaps TRBD2 (6 bases). Germline V gene lookup returns CDR1 MNHEY and CDR2 SMNVEV (reference sequence). This CDR3 has 11 amino acids. Trimming took off 7 bases at V and 9 bases at J, with 12 bases between the two ends. CDR3 loop: CASKDRGSQYF. DNA for the CDR3: TGTGCCAGCAAGGACCGGGGGTCCCAGTACTTC.

CDR3 in DNA: TGCAGTGCTAGAGATCTAGCGGGAGGGGGGACCTACGAGCAGTACTTC. This codes for CSARDLAGGGTYEQYF. The chain has TRBV20-1 and TRBJ2-7; 12 nucleotides match TRBD2. The germline V gene encodes CDR1 DFQATT and CDR2 SNEGSKA (reference sequence). CDR3 length equals 16 residues. The V gene end was trimmed by 0 bases and the J gene end by 2 bases; junction bases not matched to a gene: 5.

The rearrangement links TRBV5-5 to TRBJ2-1; unclear D gene. The CDR3 sequence is 13 residues long. The V gene's germline CDR1 is SGHKS and CDR2 YYEKEE (reference sequence). Trimming took 0 bases from V and 9 from J, leaving 10 bases between them. The CDR3, as DNA: TGTGCCAGCAGCTTGGGGAACTTGGCTGAGCAGTTCTTC. The encoded protein is CASSLGNLAEQFF.

This clonotype was seen at least ten times. The V gene is TRBV4-1, the J gene TRBJ2-6; D gene unclear. Trimming pared 0 bases from V and 0 bases from J, leaving 6 bases between. Germline CDR1 and CDR2: MGHRA and YSYEKL. This CDR3 comprises 16 residues. This CDR3 reads CASSQEGTSGANVLTF. The CDR3 nucleotides are TGCGCCAGCAGCCAAGAAGGCACCTCTGGGGCCAACGTCCTGACTTTC.

This clonotype was counted between two and nine times. The chain is built from TRBV5-8 and TRBJ1-1, with D perhaps TRBD1 (5 bases). V was pared by 0 bases and J by 6 bases, with 12 bases between. Germline loops: CDR1 SGHTS, CDR2 YDEGEE. There are 14 residues in the CDR3. CDR3 nucleotide sequence: TGTGCCAGCAGCTTGGGGCAGGGAAACCCTGAAGCTTTCTTT. Protein product: CASSLGQGNPEAFF.

This clonotype was counted between two and nine times. The V gene is TRBV4-1, the J gene TRBJ2-7; 8 bases line up with TRBD1. The CDR3 contains 14 residues. With 1 base clipped from V and 5 bases from J, the junction kept 4 bases outside the gene matches. Germline assignment: CDR1 MGHRA and CDR2 YSYEKL. This CDR3 reads CASSQGQGANEQYF. Here the CDR3 DNA reads TGCGCCAGCAGCCAAGGGCAGGGGGCCAACGAGCAGTACTTC.

This clonotype occurred many times. The V call is TRBV29-1, the J call TRBJ2-2; D possibly matches TRBD1 or TRBD2 (5 bases each). Germline V gives CDR1 SQVTM, CDR2 ANQGSEA. Trimming took off 6 bases at V and 9 bases at J, with 17 bases between the two ends. The CDR3 totals 13 residues. The CDR3: CSVTGTASWELFF. The CDR3 DNA is TGCAGCGTAACCGGGACCGCGTCCTGGGAGCTGTTTTTT.